Listed here is a single TCR beta chain. As yet, its antigen is unknown. A second PCR, run for about 7 to 12 cycles, used a sample-barcoded 5' primer plus a J-beta primer mix. In TCRdb, the 5' RACE reads were re-called with MiXCR into one record per CDR3 protein. The table records around 800,000 distinct CDR3 sequences, roughly 50% of them present only once. The data derive from a study of blood T cells in healthy people across ages. Overall study context: Template-switching capture recovered about one barcoded beta molecule per two T cells. Study results and limitations: A roughly linear age-dependent decrease characterized TCR beta diversity per million T cells.

The CDR3 covers 17 residues. J gave up 3 bases and V 5 bases, and 15 bases lay outside the gene matches. The gene calls are TRBV12-3 or TRBV12-4 and TRBJ2-5; 7 positions agree with TRBD2. Sequencing was carried out using blood. The TCR was taken from a man older than 75 in good health. CDR3 residues: CASSTYSWRETEETQYF. The CDR3 nucleotides are TGTGCCAGCAGTACCTACTCCTGGCGGGAGACTGAAGAGACCCAGTACTTC.